These 5 T cell receptor beta chains were all obtained from the same sample, sequenced in a study of T cell responses to AZD1222 COVID-19 vaccine. The method was immunoSEQ multiplex PCR; TCRdb's version includes in-frame clones alone and lacks a portion of them. The sample holds around 150,000 clones; roughly 80% are singletons and the top ten take about 4%. Sequences were derived from peripheral blood, sampled on day 0 of AZD1222 vaccination. These receptors were taken from an adult in good health.

This chain connects TRBV6-4 to TRBJ2-1; D is unclear. The CDR3 totals 15 residues. Between the trimmed V and J ends, which lost 6 bases and 4 bases, there was a span of 16 bases. Germline-derived CDR1 and CDR2 are MRHNA and SNTAGT. CDR3 region: CASSDGPRQYNEQFF. In DNA form, the CDR3 reads TGTGCCAGCAGCGACGGTCCGCGCCAATACAATGAGCAGTTCTTC.

This chain links TRBV6-5 with TRBJ2-7; D could derive from TRBD1 or TRBD2 (6 bases each). The ends were cut back, 7 bases at V and 4 bases at J, with 17 bases in the middle. The germline gives CDR1 MNHEY, CDR2 SVGAGI. This CDR3 contains 14 residues. The CDR3 region is CASTARGASYEQYF. DNA for the CDR3: TGTGCCAGCACCGCAAGGGGGGCGTCGTACGAGCAGTACTTC.

This clone has more than one count but fewer than ten. Other DNA sequences in this specimen translate into the identical CDR3. V and J are TRBV28 and TRBJ1-5, with 9 bases identical to TRBD1. The V segment lost 9 bases and the J segment 3 bases; nucleotides outside the gene matches: 3. This CDR3 is built from 13 residues. The germline CDR1 and CDR2 sequences are MDHEN and SYDVKM. The CDR3 spells CASRDRDNQPQHF. CDR3 nucleotides: TGTGCCAGTAGGGACAGGGACAATCAGCCCCAGCATTTT.

For the CDR3, the DNA is TGCGCCAGGAGTCATGGGACAGGGGGCTATGGCTACACCTTC. Its protein product is CARSHGTGGYGYTF. This chain links TRBV10-1 with TRBJ1-2; 11 positions agree with TRBD1. CDR3 length equals 14 residues. The junction had 7 bases not matched to a gene; V was cut back by 9 bases and J by 4 bases. Germline loops: CDR1 WNHNN, CDR2 SYGVQD (reference sequence).

In its sample, this clone was seen a few times. The chain couples TRBV6-1 to TRBJ1-6; 8 nucleotides line up with TRBD1. The CDR3 loop spans 16 amino acids. Germline trimming cut 4 bases from V and 8 bases from J; bases unmatched to any gene: 10. The germline CDR1 and CDR2 sequences are MNHNS and SASEGT. CDR3 coding DNA: TGTGCCAGCAGTGCCTGGACAGGGTTATTAGATTCACCCCTCCACTTT. It codes for CASSAWTGLLDSPLHF.